The clone carrying this TCR beta chain was counted at least ten times. Its target is unknown. TCR beta libraries were made by quantitative 5'-RACE with molecular barcodes. TCRdb independently ran MiXCR on the 5' RACE reads; one entry per CDR3 protein. The data show 100,000 to 150,000 distinct CDR3 sequences, about an eighth seen once. The data were obtained in a study of CD8 T cells in ankylosing spondylitis. Whole-study findings and limits: Clones linked to disease, bearing a CD8+ phenotype, were relatively rare in peripheral blood. Disease-linked clones reportedly concentrated significantly in matched ankylosing spondylitis synovial fluid.

The V and J ends lost 5 bases and 2 bases respectively, with 9 bases between them. The CDR3 extends over 13 amino acids. The sequence derives from a female donor with ankylosing spondylitis or in good health (not recorded which). Specimen: blood, either unsorted or a sorted T cell fraction (not recorded which). The genes are TRBV12-3 or TRBV12-4 and TRBJ2-5, with D possibly TRBD1 on 6 matching bases. CDR3 residues: CASSPTGQETQYF. CDR3 in DNA: TGTGCCAGCAGTCCGACAGGTCAAGAGACCCAGTACTTC.